Listed below are T cell receptor beta chains from one sample, sequenced in a study of naive and memory T cell subsets. One entry per CDR3 protein results from TCRdb running MiXCR on the UMI-ligation and nested PCR reads. The profile shows over 110,000 distinct CDR3 sequences, approximately 18% of them singletons. Sample: naive CD8+ T cells from blood. Receptors originate from a human donor in good health. Each CDR3 is given with its conserved first and last residue. The order of the fields is V gene, J gene, clone size, D gene, CDR3 DNA, CDR3 protein. The D gene is left open where the match is weak. Size tells how often a clone was seen (once, few, many) or the class of an expanded clone, and some rows leave it out.

>TRBV12-3/TRBV12-4|TRBJ2-3|NA|NA
TGTGCCAGCAAAGGTCTGGATACGCAGTATTTT
CASKGLDTQYF
>TRBV20-1|TRBJ2-1|NA|TRBD2
TGCAGTGCTGAACCTAACCCGGGACTAGCGGAATCCTACAATGAGCAGTTCTTC
CSAEPNPGLAESYNEQFF
>TRBV7-6|TRBJ2-5|few|NA
TGTGCCAGCAGCTCAGGGACTTTTCCTGGGGAGACCCAGTACTTC
CASSSGTFPGETQYF
>TRBV27|TRBJ2-7|NA|TRBD2
TGTGCCAGCAGTTTATCTGGTCTAGCGGGGACCTACGAGCAGTACTTC
CASSLSGLAGTYEQYF
>TRBV28|TRBJ2-7|few|NA
TGTGCCAGCAGTACCCAGTACGAGCAGTACTTC
CASSTQYEQYF
>TRBV6-5|TRBJ1-2|NA|NA
TGTGCCAGCAGTTACTCACCAGGGAACTATGGCTACACCTTC
CASSYSPGNYGYTF
>TRBV28|TRBJ2-5|NA|TRBD1
TGTGCCAGCAGAGAAATTGACAGGGGGCAGAAGACCCAGTACTTC
CASREIDRGQKTQYF
>TRBV18|TRBJ2-7|NA|NA
TGTGCCAGCTCACCACGGACAGAGACCTACGAGCAGTACTTC
CASSPRTETYEQYF
>TRBV12-3/TRBV12-4|TRBJ2-7|NA|TRBD2
TGTGCCAGCAGCTTCGGCGGGAGCCCCTACGAGCAGTACTTC
CASSFGGSPYEQYF
>TRBV4-2|TRBJ2-1|NA|NA
TGTGCCAGCAGCCAAGGGTATGAGCAGTTCTTC
CASSQGYEQFF
>TRBV5-1|TRBJ2-1|few|TRBD2
TGCGCCAGCAGCCTCCTAGCGGGGAGGTTGGATGGCAATGAGCAGTTCTTC
CASSLLAGRLDGNEQFF
>TRBV27|TRBJ2-6|few|NA
TGTGCCAGCGGGGCCGGGGCCAACGTCCTGACTTTC
CASGAGANVLTF
>TRBV28|TRBJ2-1|NA|TRBD2
TGTGCCAGCAGTTTGGTGCGGGAGTGGGTCAATGAGCAGTTCTTC
CASSLVREWVNEQFF
>TRBV7-2|TRBJ2-3|NA|NA
TGTGCCAGCAGCTTAGCCTCGTTCGTTTCAGATACGCAGTATTTT
CASSLASFVSDTQYF
>TRBV29-1|TRBJ2-7|few|TRBD1
TGCAGCGTTGAAGGTAGACAGGGGAAATCCTACGAGCAGTACTTC
CSVEGRQGKSYEQYF
>TRBV20-1|TRBJ2-1|NA|NA
TGCAGTGCTAGAGAATGGGGGGCGGGGAGCAATGAGCAGTTCTTC
CSAREWGAGSNEQFF
>TRBV28|TRBJ2-7|few|TRBD2
TGTGCCAGCAGCCACTATGAGGGAGGGAACTACGAGCAGTACTTC
CASSHYEGGNYEQYF
>TRBV28|TRBJ2-7|few|NA
TGTGCCAGCAGTTTATTAGGGATCTCCTACGAGCAGTACTTC
CASSLLGISYEQYF
>TRBV12-3/TRBV12-4|TRBJ2-5|few|NA
TGTGCCAGCAGTTTATCGGCCCCCTTTGTGACCCAGTACTTC
CASSLSAPFVTQYF
>TRBV3-1|TRBJ2-7|many|TRBD1
TGTGCCAGCAGCCCGACAGGGAATAGCCACGAGCAGTACTTC
CASSPTGNSHEQYF
>TRBV27|TRBJ2-3|NA|TRBD2
TGTGCCAGCAGTGGGACTAGCGGGAGTGGGTTAGATACGCAGTATTTT
CASSGTSGSGLDTQYF
>TRBV10-3|TRBJ2-7|few|NA
TGTGCCATCAAGGGGGGAAGCTCCTACGAGCAGTACTTC
CAIKGGSSYEQYF
>TRBV28|TRBJ1-1|few|NA
TGTGCCAGCACCCAACGGGGGCTTTTCACTGAAGCTTTCTTT
CASTQRGLFTEAFF
>TRBV15|TRBJ1-4|few|TRBD1
TGTGCCACCAGCAGAGTCGGACAGGGAAATGAAAAACTGTTTTTT
CATSRVGQGNEKLFF
>TRBV24-1|TRBJ2-1|NA|TRBD2
TGTGCCACCAGTGATTGGGGACTAGCGGGAGAGGATGAGCAGTTCTTC
CATSDWGLAGEDEQFF
>TRBV29-1|TRBJ1-3|few|NA
TGCAGCGTTGTGACAACTCTGGAAACCACCATATATTTT
CSVVTTLETTIYF
>TRBV4-1|TRBJ2-3|NA|NA
TGCGCCAGCAGCCAAGTCCAAGATACGCAGTATTTT
CASSQVQDTQYF
>TRBV27|TRBJ2-2|many|NA
TGTGCCAGCAGTTTATGGGGCACGGGGGAGCTGTTTTTT
CASSLWGTGELFF
>TRBV12-3/TRBV12-4|TRBJ2-7|NA|NA
TGTGCCAGCAGTTTAGTCGGCTTAAGCATCTACGAGCAGTACTTC
CASSLVGLSIYEQYF
>TRBV29-1|TRBJ2-7|NA|NA
TGCAGCGTTGGCGGGACTGCTTACGAGCAGTACTTC
CSVGGTAYEQYF
>TRBV20-1|TRBJ1-4|NA|NA
TGCAGTGTTCTAGCGATGGAGGGCGAAAAACTGTTTTTT
CSVLAMEGEKLFF
>TRBV11-3|TRBJ2-7|few|NA
TGTGCCAGCAGCTTAGCGTATGGTGCCGAGCAGTACTTC
CASSLAYGAEQYF
>TRBV29-1|TRBJ2-7|NA|TRBD1
TGCAGCGCTGGCCCCGGACAGGGTCGGGGCTACGAGCAGTACTTC
CSAGPGQGRGYEQYF
>TRBV28|TRBJ2-1|many|NA
TGTGCCAGCAGTTTGGGGCAGGGCAATGAGCAGTTCTTC
CASSLGQGNEQFF
>TRBV5-5|TRBJ1-2|many|NA
TGTGCCAGCAGCTTGGCAGGGGACTATGGCTACACCTTC
CASSLAGDYGYTF
>TRBV5-1|TRBJ2-1|few|TRBD1
TGCGCCAGCACCTCAGCCCTTTGGGACAGGGTCTACAATGAGCAGTTCTTC
CASTSALWDRVYNEQFF
>TRBV12-3/TRBV12-4|TRBJ2-7|NA|TRBD1
TGTGCCAGCAGTTTCCCGGGACAGGGAGACGAGCAGTACTTC
CASSFPGQGDEQYF
>TRBV29-1|TRBJ2-7|NA|NA
TGCAGCGTTGAAGACTGGGGGAACGAGCAGTACTTC
CSVEDWGNEQYF
>TRBV7-9|TRBJ1-1|NA|NA
TGTGCCAGCAGCTTAGGCTCGGGTCCTGAAGCTTTCTTT
CASSLGSGPEAFF
>TRBV28|TRBJ1-1|NA|NA
TGTGCCAGTCGGTCCGGGACGCTTACCACTGAAGCTTTCTTT
CASRSGTLTTEAFF
>TRBV20-1|TRBJ2-7|few|TRBD2
TGCAGTGCTAGTAGCGGGAGCTCCTACGAGCAGTACTTC
CSASSGSSYEQYF
>TRBV10-3|TRBJ2-7|few|TRBD1
TGTGCCATCAGTGAGTCGGGGACAGGGTTCTACGAGCAGTACTTC
CAISESGTGFYEQYF
>TRBV12-3/TRBV12-4|TRBJ1-2|few|NA
TGTGCCAGCAGTGCATTGGGACCGGTGGACTATGGCTACACCTTC
CASSALGPVDYGYTF
>TRBV6-5|TRBJ2-1|few|NA
TGTGCCAGCAGCCAGGGAAACAATGAGCAGTTCTTC
CASSQGNNEQFF
>TRBV2|TRBJ2-3|few|TRBD2
TGTGCCAGCAGCTTTTCTAGCGGGAGCGCCTTGGATACGCAGTATTTT
CASSFSSGSALDTQYF
>TRBV4-1|TRBJ1-2|NA|NA
TGCGCCAGCAGCCAAGTCGGCGAGTATGGCTACACCTTC
CASSQVGEYGYTF
>TRBV12-5|TRBJ2-7|NA|NA
TGTGCTAGTGCCCGCGATCTCGTCTACGAGCAGTACTTC
CASARDLVYEQYF